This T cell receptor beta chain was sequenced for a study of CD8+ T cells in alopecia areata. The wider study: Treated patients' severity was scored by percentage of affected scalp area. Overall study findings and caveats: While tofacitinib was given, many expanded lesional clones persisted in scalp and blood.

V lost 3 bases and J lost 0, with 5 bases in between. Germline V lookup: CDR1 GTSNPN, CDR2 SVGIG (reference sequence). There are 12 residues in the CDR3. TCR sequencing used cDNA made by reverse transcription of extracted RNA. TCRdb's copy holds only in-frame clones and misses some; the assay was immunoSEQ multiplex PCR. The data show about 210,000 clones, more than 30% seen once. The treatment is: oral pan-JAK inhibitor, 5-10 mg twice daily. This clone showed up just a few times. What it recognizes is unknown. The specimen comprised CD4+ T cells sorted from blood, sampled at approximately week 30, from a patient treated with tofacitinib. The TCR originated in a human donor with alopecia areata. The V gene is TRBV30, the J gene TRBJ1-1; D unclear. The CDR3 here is CAWRDLNTEAFF. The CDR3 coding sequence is TGTGCCTGGAGGGACTTGAACACTGAAGCTTTCTTT. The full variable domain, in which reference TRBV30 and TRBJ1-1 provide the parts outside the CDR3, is SQTIHQWPATLVQPVGSPLSLECTVEGTSNPNLYWYRQAAGRGLQLLFYSVGIGQISSEVPQNLSASRPQDRQFILSSKKLLLSDSGFYLCAWRDLNTEAFFGQGTRLTVV.